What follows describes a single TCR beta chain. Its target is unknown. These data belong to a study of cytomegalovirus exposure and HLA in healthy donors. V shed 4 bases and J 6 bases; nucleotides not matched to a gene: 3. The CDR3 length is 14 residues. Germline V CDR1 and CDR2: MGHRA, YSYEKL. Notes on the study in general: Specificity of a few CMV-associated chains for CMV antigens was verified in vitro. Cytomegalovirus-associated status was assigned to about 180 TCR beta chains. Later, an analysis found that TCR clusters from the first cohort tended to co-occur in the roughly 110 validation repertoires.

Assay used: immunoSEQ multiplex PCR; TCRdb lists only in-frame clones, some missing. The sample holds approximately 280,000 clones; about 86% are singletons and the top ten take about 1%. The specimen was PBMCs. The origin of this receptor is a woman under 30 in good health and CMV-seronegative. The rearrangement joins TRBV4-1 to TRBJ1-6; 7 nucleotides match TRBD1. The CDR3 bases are TGCGCCAGCAGCCGGGACAGTTCTAATTCACCCCTCCACTTT. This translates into CASSRDSSNSPLHF.